This T cell receptor (beta chain) was sequenced in a study of blood T cell repertoires in COVID-19. Study context: There were acute and convalescent COVID-19 samples, and they came from the United States, Italy and Spain. Sample material is recorded as cDNA or gDNA derived from T cells, B-cell-depleted T cells, or PBMCs.

In the source study's methods: From reference gene primer amplification, estimates of nucleated cell counts were derived. Only in-frame clones appear in the TCRdb table, and some are missing; sequencing was by immunoSEQ multiplex PCR. V, J and clone size derive from that table, while D and trimming were established from the DNA sequence. The sample lists approximately 280,000 clones; 70% to 90% were seen once. Material: peripheral blood. The receptor comes from a woman in her 70s with acute or convalescent COVID-19.

The CDR3 DNA reads as TGCAGTGCGAGTATCGAGGAGCAGTACTTC. It encodes CSASIEEQYF. This sequence joins TRBV20-1 and TRBJ2-7; no clear D gene. The V end lost 6 bases, the J end lost 7 bases, and 10 bases lay between the germline ends. Germline lookup yields CDR1 DFQATT and CDR2 SNEGSKA (reference sequence). This CDR3 spans 10 amino acids.